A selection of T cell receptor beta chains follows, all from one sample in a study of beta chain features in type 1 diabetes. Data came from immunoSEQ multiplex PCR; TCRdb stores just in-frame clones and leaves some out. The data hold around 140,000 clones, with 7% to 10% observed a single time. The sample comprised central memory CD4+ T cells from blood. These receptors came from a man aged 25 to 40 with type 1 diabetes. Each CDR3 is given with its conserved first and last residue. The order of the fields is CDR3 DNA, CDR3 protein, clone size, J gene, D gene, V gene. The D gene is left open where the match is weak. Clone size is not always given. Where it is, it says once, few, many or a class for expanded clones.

DNA: TGTGCCAGCAGCCCATCGCCCCTGAGGGAGCAGTACTTC
CDR3: CASSPSPLREQYF
size: NA
J: TRBJ2-7
D: NA
V: TRBV9

DNA: TGCGCCAGCAGCACCTCACCTAGCGGACAAGAGACCCAGTACTTC
CDR3: CASSTSPSGQETQYF
size: few
J: TRBJ2-5
D: TRBD2
V: TRBV4-3

DNA: TGTGCCAGCAGTGAACGGGGGGGGAACACTGAAGCTTTCTTT
CDR3: CASSERGGNTEAFF
size: NA
J: TRBJ1-1
D: NA
V: TRBV28

DNA: TGTGCCAGCAGCACCAGGAATACGCAGTATTTT
CDR3: CASSTRNTQYF
size: NA
J: TRBJ2-3
D: NA
V: TRBV28

DNA: TGCGCCAGCAGCTTGGGTAGCGGTGACAATGAGCAGTTCTTC
CDR3: CASSLGSGDNEQFF
size: NA
J: TRBJ2-1
D: NA
V: TRBV5-1

DNA: TGTGCCAGCAGGCTAACAGATTCAACTAATGAAAAACTGTTTTTT
CDR3: CASRLTDSTNEKLFF
size: few
J: TRBJ1-4
D: NA
V: TRBV2

DNA: TGTGCCAGCACCCCGAACAGGGGGGTCCAAGAGACCCAGTACTTC
CDR3: CASTPNRGVQETQYF
size: NA
J: TRBJ2-5
D: TRBD1
V: TRBV28

DNA: TGTGCCAGCAGCCTCACGGGTAGCGGGGGTACAGATACGCAGTATTTT
CDR3: CASSLTGSGGTDTQYF
size: few
J: TRBJ2-3
D: TRBD2
V: TRBV7-3

DNA: TGTGCCAGCAGTTTAAGCCCTCTAGCCAAAAACATTCAGTACTTC
CDR3: CASSLSPLAKNIQYF
size: NA
J: TRBJ2-4
D: NA
V: TRBV27

DNA: TGTGCCAGCAGCTTGCTAAATCAGCCCCAGCATTTT
CDR3: CASSLLNQPQHF
size: few
J: TRBJ1-5
D: NA
V: TRBV5-4

DNA: TGTGCCAGCAGCAGTGACAGTCGGGAGCTGTTTTTT
CDR3: CASSSDSRELFF
size: few
J: TRBJ2-2
D: NA
V: TRBV7-2

DNA: TGTGCCACCAGCAGAGGCTTAGCGGGGGGGCCTAGGGAGACCCAGTACTTC
CDR3: CATSRGLAGGPRETQYF
size: NA
J: TRBJ2-5
D: TRBD2
V: TRBV15

DNA: TGTGCCAGCAGTTCGGGCAGGGGCTACGAGCAGTACTTC
CDR3: CASSSGRGYEQYF
size: NA
J: TRBJ2-7
D: NA
V: TRBV6-5

DNA: TGTGCCAGCAGTGAGGGAGCAACTAATGAAAAACTGTTTTTT
CDR3: CASSEGATNEKLFF
size: few
J: TRBJ1-4
D: NA
V: TRBV2

DNA: TGTGCCAGCAGCAAAGACAGGGGGAGTAACACTGAAGCTTTCTTT
CDR3: CASSKDRGSNTEAFF
size: NA
J: TRBJ1-1
D: TRBD1
V: TRBV9

DNA: TGTGCCAGCAGTTTACTGGGAGGAGCTTCAGCTAACTATGGCTACACCTTC
CDR3: CASSLLGGASANYGYTF
size: NA
J: TRBJ1-2
D: NA
V: TRBV27

DNA: TGTGCCAGCGTATTCTCCCCGGGACAGGGAAGGGACACCGGGGAGCTGTTTTTT
CDR3: CASVFSPGQGRDTGELFF
size: few
J: TRBJ2-2
D: TRBD1
V: TRBV28

DNA: TGTGCCAGCTCAGGACAGGAATCCTACGAGCAGTACTTC
CDR3: CASSGQESYEQYF
size: few
J: TRBJ2-7
D: TRBD1
V: TRBV18

DNA: TGCGCCAGCAGCCAAGACATTTCAGGGCAGAGCTACACCTTC
CDR3: CASSQDISGQSYTF
size: many
J: TRBJ1-2
D: NA
V: TRBV4-3

DNA: TGTGCCAGCAGTTACTCCAGGGGGACTGAAGCTTTCTTT
CDR3: CASSYSRGTEAFF
size: NA
J: TRBJ1-1
D: TRBD1
V: TRBV6-5

DNA: TGTGCCAGCAGCCCTAATGTACTACTCGAGCAGTACTTC
CDR3: CASSPNVLLEQYF
size: many
J: TRBJ2-7
D: NA
V: TRBV14

DNA: TGCAGCGTTGGGCAGGGGGCCGACACCGGGGAGCTGTTTTTT
CDR3: CSVGQGADTGELFF
size: few
J: TRBJ2-2
D: TRBD1
V: TRBV29-1

DNA: TGTGCCAGCAGCCCTGGGGCGGGGGCCGGGGGAGCAGATACGCAGTATTTT
CDR3: CASSPGAGAGGADTQYF
size: many
J: TRBJ2-3
D: NA
V: TRBV4-2

DNA: TGTGCCAGCAGCCCCCGGGACAGACCAAATTCACCCCTCCACTTT
CDR3: CASSPRDRPNSPLHF
size: NA
J: TRBJ1-6
D: TRBD1
V: TRBV11-2

DNA: TGTGCCAGCAGGCGGACAGGCTACGGGTATAATTCACCCCTCCACTTT
CDR3: CASRRTGYGYNSPLHF
size: few
J: TRBJ1-6
D: TRBD1
V: TRBV7-2

DNA: TGTGCCAGCAATCGGCGGGGGGTAAGCACAGATACGCAGTATTTT
CDR3: CASNRRGVSTDTQYF
size: NA
J: TRBJ2-3
D: TRBD2
V: TRBV6-6

DNA: TGTGCCAGCAGTTTTGGGGCGGGGGGGCGAACAGATACGCAGTATTTT
CDR3: CASSFGAGGRTDTQYF
size: NA
J: TRBJ2-3
D: TRBD2
V: TRBV27